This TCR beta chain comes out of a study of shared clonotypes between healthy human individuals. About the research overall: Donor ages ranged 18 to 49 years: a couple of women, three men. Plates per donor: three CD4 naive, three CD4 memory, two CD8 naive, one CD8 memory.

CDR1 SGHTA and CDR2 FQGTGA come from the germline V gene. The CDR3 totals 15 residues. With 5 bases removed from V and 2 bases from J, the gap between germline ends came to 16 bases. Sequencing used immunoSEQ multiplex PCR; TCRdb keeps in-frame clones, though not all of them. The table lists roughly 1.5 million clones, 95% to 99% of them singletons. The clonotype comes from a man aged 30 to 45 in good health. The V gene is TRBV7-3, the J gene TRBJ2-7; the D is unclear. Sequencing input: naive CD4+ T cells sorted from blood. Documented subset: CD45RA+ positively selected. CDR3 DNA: TGTGCCAGCAGCCGTACTGGCGCCGCGACCTACGAGCAGTACTTC. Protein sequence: CASSRTGAATYEQYF.